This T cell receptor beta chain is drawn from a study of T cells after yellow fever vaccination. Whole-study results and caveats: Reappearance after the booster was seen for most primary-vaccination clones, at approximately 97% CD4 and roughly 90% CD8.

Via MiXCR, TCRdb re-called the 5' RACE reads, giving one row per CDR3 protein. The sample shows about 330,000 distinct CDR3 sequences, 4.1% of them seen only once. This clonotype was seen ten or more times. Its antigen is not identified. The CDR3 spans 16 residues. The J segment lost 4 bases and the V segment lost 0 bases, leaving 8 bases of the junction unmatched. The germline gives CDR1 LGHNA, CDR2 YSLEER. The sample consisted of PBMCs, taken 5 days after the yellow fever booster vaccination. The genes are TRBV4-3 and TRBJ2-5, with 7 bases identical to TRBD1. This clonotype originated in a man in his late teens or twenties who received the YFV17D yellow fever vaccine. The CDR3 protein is CASSQDLGTAPETQYF. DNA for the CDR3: TGCGCCAGCAGCCAAGATCTAGGGACAGCTCCAGAGACCCAGTACTTC.